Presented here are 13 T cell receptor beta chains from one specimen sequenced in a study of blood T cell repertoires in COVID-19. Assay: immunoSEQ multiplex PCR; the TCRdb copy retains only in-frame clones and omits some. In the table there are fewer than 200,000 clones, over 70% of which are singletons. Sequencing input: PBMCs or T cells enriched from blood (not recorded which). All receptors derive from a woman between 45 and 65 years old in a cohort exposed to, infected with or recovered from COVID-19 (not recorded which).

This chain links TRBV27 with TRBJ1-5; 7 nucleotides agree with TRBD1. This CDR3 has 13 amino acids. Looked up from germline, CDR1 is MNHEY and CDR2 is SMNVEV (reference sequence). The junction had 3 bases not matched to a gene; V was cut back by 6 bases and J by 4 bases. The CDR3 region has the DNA TGTGCCAGCAGGGGACAGCAGAATCAGCCCCAGCATTTT. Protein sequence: CASRGQQNQPQHF.

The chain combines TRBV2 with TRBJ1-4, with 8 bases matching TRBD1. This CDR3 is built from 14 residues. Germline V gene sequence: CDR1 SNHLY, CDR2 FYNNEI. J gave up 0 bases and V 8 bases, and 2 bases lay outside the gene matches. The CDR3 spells CASRQGTTNEKLFF. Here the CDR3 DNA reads TGTGCCAGCCGACAGGGGACAACTAATGAAAAACTGTTTTTT. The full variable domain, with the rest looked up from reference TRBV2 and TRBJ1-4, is EPEVTQTPSHQVTQMGQEVILRCVPISNHLYFYWYRQILGQKVEFLVSFYNNEISEKSEIFDDQFSVERPDGSNFTLKIRSTKLEDSAMYFCASRQGTTNEKLFFGSGTQLSVL.

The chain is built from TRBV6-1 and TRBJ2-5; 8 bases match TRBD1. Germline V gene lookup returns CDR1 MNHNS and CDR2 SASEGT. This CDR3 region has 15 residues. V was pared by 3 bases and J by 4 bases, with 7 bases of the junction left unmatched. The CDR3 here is CASSDLTGAGETQYF. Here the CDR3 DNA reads TGTGCCAGCAGTGATTTGACAGGGGCGGGAGAGACCCAGTACTTC.

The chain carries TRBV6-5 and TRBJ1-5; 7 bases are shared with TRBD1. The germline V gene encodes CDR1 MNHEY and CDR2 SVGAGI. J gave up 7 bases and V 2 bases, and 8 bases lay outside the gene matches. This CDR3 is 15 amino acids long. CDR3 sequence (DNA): TGTGCCAGCAGTTACCGACAGGGAATGGGGCAGCCCCAGCATTTT. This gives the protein CASSYRQGMGQPQHF.

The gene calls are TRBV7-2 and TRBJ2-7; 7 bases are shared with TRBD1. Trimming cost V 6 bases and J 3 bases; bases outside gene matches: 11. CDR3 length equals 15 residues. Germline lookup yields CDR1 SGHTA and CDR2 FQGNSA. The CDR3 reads CASSSLGQSIYEQYF. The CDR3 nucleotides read TGTGCCAGCAGTTCCCTGGGACAGAGCATCTACGAGCAGTACTTC.

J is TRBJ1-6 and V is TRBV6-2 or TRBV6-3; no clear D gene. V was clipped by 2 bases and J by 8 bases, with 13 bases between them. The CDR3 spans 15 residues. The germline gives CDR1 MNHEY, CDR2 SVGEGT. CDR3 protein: CASSYLRGIDSPLHF. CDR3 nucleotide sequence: TGTGCCAGCAGTTACCTCCGGGGTATAGATTCACCCCTCCACTTT.

CDR3 DNA: TGTGCCAGCAGTTACGACAGGGGGCCGTACGAGCAGTACTTC. Translated: CASSYDRGPYEQYF. This chain links TRBV28 with TRBJ2-7, with 10 nucleotides matching TRBD1. Germline-derived CDR1 and CDR2 are MDHEN and SYDVKM. This CDR3 region has 14 residues. With V trimmed by 4 bases and J by 4 bases, 4 bases remained unmatched.

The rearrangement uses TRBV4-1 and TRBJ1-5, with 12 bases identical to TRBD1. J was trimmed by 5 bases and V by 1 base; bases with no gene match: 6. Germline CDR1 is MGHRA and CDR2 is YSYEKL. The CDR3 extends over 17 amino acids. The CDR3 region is CASSQGGWDRGHQPQHF. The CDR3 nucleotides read TGCGCCAGCAGCCAAGGGGGTTGGGACAGGGGGCATCAGCCCCAGCATTTT.

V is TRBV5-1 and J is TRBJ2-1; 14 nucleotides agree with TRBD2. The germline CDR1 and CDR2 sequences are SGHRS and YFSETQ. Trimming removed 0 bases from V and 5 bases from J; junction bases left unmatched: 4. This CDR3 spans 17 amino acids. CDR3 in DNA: TGCGCCAGCAGCTTGGGACTAGCGGGGGGGATCGACAATGAGCAGTTCTTC. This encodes CASSLGLAGGIDNEQFF.

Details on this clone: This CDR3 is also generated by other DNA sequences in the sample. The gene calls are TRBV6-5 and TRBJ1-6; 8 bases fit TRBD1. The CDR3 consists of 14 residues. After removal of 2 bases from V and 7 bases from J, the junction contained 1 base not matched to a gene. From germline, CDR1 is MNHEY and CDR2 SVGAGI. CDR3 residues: CASSYGQGNSPLHF. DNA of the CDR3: TGTGCCAGCAGTTACGGACAGGGAAATTCACCCCTCCACTTT.

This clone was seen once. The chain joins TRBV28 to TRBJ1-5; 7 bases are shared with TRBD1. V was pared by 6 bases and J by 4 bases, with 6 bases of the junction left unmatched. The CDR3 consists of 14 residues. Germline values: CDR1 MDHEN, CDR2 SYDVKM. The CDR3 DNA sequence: TGTGCCAGCAGGAGAGGGGGCGTAAATCAGCCCCAGCATTTT. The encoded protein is CASRRGGVNQPQHF.

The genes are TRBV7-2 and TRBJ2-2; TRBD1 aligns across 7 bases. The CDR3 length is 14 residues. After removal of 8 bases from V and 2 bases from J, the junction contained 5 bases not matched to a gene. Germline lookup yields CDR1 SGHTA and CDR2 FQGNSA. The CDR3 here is CASQGQINTGELFF. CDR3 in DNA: TGTGCCAGCCAGGGACAGATAAACACCGGGGAGCTGTTTTTT.

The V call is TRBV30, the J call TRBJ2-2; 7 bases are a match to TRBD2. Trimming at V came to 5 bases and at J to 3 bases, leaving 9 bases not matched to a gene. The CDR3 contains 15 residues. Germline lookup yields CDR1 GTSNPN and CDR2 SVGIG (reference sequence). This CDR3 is CAWRGRAGDTGELFF. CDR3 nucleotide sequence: TGTGCCTGGCGCGGGCGGGCGGGGGACACCGGGGAGCTGTTTTTT.